This T cell receptor beta chain is drawn from a study of blood T cell repertoires in COVID-19. On the study more broadly: Sites in the United States, Italy and Spain provided acute and convalescent COVID-19 samples. T cells, B-cell-depleted T cells, or PBMCs supplied cDNA or gDNA.

In the authors' methods: Estimation of nucleated cell counts relied on the amplification of reference gene primers. Sequenced by immunoSEQ multiplex PCR; TCRdb stores in-frame clones only, minus some. V and J calls and clone size are given by that table; D and trimming were obtained from the DNA. The data show 130,000 to 150,000 clones, roughly 84% seen once. Germline V lookup: CDR1 SGHNT, CDR2 YYREEE (reference sequence). The CDR3 loop spans 15 amino acids. The J segment lost 3 bases and the V segment lost 4 bases, leaving 6 bases of the junction unmatched. Sequenced material: peripheral blood. The sequence was collected from a human donor in a cohort sampled during active COVID-19. The rearrangement joins TRBV5-4 to TRBJ2-3; 9 bases line up with TRBD1. CDR3 sequence reads: CASSLQGATTDTQYF. The CDR3 DNA is TGTGCCAGCAGCCTACAGGGGGCAACAACAGATACGCAGTATTTT.